This T cell receptor beta chain was sequenced in a study of cytomegalovirus exposure and HLA in healthy donors. Regarding the study as a whole: The study listed 164 cytomegalovirus-associated TCR beta chains.

Comment on this clone: Its target is not known.

Sequencing was performed with immunoSEQ multiplex PCR; in TCRdb, only in-frame clones are kept and a portion is missing. The sample shows about 56,000 clones, roughly 92% of them seen only once. This CDR3 is 14 amino acids long. V shed 6 bases, J shed 3 bases, and the junction held 7 bases outside the gene matches. Germline-derived CDR1 and CDR2 are ENHRY and SYGVKD. The V call is TRBV10-3, the J call TRBJ2-7; TRBD1 matches 8 bases. This TCR came from a man between 18 and 29 years old in good health and CMV-seronegative. The sample was PBMCs. CDR3 bases: TGTGCCATCAGCGGGACAGGTAATGGCTACGAGCAGTACTTC. This translates into CAISGTGNGYEQYF.